The 19 T cell receptor beta chains reported below all come from one sample, sequenced in a study of cytomegalovirus exposure and HLA in healthy donors. TCRdb's copy holds only in-frame clones and misses some; the assay was immunoSEQ multiplex PCR. The profile covers 100,000 to 150,000 clones, with about 83% appearing a single time and about 5.3% taken by the ten largest. The sequencing sample was made of PBMCs. The receptors shown here come from a man aged 18-30 years in good health and CMV-seronegative.

The rearrangement links TRBV11-3 to TRBJ2-5; D unresolved. The CDR3 length is 12 residues. Germline V lookup: CDR1 SGHNT, CDR2 YENEEA. The V gene lost 5 bases and the J gene lost 1 base, with 5 bases spanning the gap. CDR3 in DNA: TGTGCCAGCAGCGCAGGCCAAGAGACCCAGTACTTC. Amino acids: CASSAGQETQYF.

This clone has a single count. This CDR3 is CASSDLKGGGYTF. The DNA of the CDR3 is TGTGCCAGCAGTGACCTAAAAGGCGGGGGCTACACCTTC. The chain links TRBV6-4 to TRBJ1-2; D gene ambiguous. CDR3 size: 13 residues. The ends were cut back, 2 bases at V and 8 bases at J, with 12 bases in the middle. Germline CDR1 and CDR2: MRHNA and SNTAGT.

The chain has TRBV10-3 and TRBJ2-1, with 10 bases identical to TRBD1. The germline V gene has CDR1 ENHRY and CDR2 SYGVKD. The CDR3 length is 16 residues. The V gene end was trimmed by 3 bases and the J gene end by 0 bases; junction bases not matched to a gene: 2. This CDR3 reads CAISDRTGGSYNEQFF. The CDR3 nucleotides read TGTGCCATCAGTGACCGGACAGGGGGCTCCTACAATGAGCAGTTCTTC.

This sequence joins TRBV30 and TRBJ1-2, with unresolved D. Germline CDR1 is GTSNPN and CDR2 is SVGIG (reference sequence). Trimming cost V 2 bases and J 4 bases, with 14 bases left between them. This CDR3 comprises 14 residues. CDR3 residues: CAWSIAPAGYGYTF. DNA for the CDR3: TGTGCCTGGAGTATCGCCCCGGCGGGCTATGGCTACACCTTC.

The chain has TRBV7-2 and TRBJ2-7, with 8 bases that match TRBD1. V trimming: 1 base; J trimming: 4 bases; junction bases outside the gene matches: 9. Germline CDR1 SGHTA, CDR2 FQGNSA. This CDR3 comprises 16 residues. This CDR3 reads CASSLGSGGLVYEQYF. The CDR3 DNA reads TGTGCCAGCAGCTTAGGGTCAGGGGGCTTAGTGTACGAGCAGTACTTC.

This chain uses TRBV9 with TRBJ1-1; no clear D. Trimming left V 3 bases short and J 8 bases short, with 11 bases between. Germline V CDR1 and CDR2: SGDLS, YYNGEE. This CDR3 spans 12 amino acids. The CDR3 region has the DNA TGTGCCAGCAGCGCCCTGGAGGGCGAAGCTTTCTTT. Translated: CASSALEGEAFF. Based on the CDR3 plus reference TRBV9 and TRBJ1-1, the full variable domain is DSGVTQTPKHLITATGQRVTLRCSPRSGDLSVYWYQQSLDQGLQFLIQYYNGEERAKGNILERFSAQQFPDLHSELNLSSLELGDSALYFCASSALEGEAFFGQGTRLTVV.

V and J are TRBV2 and TRBJ2-5; TRBD1 aligns across 10 bases. CDR1 is SNHLY and CDR2 is FYNNEI in the germline V gene. The CDR3 contains 14 residues. V lost 6 bases and J lost 3; bases outside the gene matches: 4. The chain's CDR3 is CASSGTGEEETQYF. The DNA for the CDR3 is TGTGCCAGCAGCGGGACAGGGGAAGAAGAGACCCAGTACTTC.

This chain uses TRBV9 with TRBJ2-3; 9 positions agree with TRBD2. J was trimmed by 0 bases and V by 2 bases; bases with no gene match: 1. This CDR3 contains 15 residues. Germline lookup yields CDR1 SGDLS and CDR2 YYNGEE. The CDR3 reads CASSVSGGSTDTQYF. The DNA for the CDR3 is TGTGCCAGCAGCGTGAGCGGGGGGAGCACAGATACGCAGTATTTT.

The chain employs TRBV7-9 and TRBJ2-1; 8 bases agree with TRBD2. Germline values: CDR1 SEHNR, CDR2 FQNEAQ (reference sequence). The CDR3 has 14 residues. Unmatched junction bases numbered 6, after V lost 7 bases and J lost 4 bases. CDR3 region: CASNRGGTYNEQFF. In nucleotides, the CDR3 is TGTGCCAGCAACCGGGGGGGCACGTACAATGAGCAGTTCTTC.

The rearrangement uses TRBV7-2 and TRBJ1-5, with D perhaps matching TRBD1 (5 bases). The CDR3 covers 15 residues. Trimming took 4 bases from V and 0 from J, leaving 10 bases between them. Germline V gives CDR1 SGHTA, CDR2 FQGNSA. The CDR3: CASSSDSYSNQPQHF. CDR3 coding DNA: TGTGCCAGCAGCTCCGACAGTTATAGCAATCAGCCCCAGCATTTT.

The V and J genes are TRBV6-5 and TRBJ2-5, with 8 bases that match TRBD1. V dropped 2 bases and J dropped 2; count of bases not matched to a gene: 1. The CDR3 spans 14 residues. Germline CDR1 MNHEY, CDR2 SVGAGI. The CDR3 DNA reads as TGTGCCAGCAGTTACGGGACAGGTCAAGAGACCCAGTACTTC. Its protein is CASSYGTGQETQYF.

The chain has TRBV18 and TRBJ2-7; TRBD2 is a possible D gene (5 bases). Germline V gene lookup returns CDR1 KGHSH and CDR2 LQKENI. Trimming stripped 2 bases from V and 5 bases from J, with 13 bases between. The CDR3 runs 14 residues. The CDR3 DNA reads as TGTGCCAGCTCACCATCTAGCAGGTTCGACGAGCAGTACTTC. This translates into CASSPSSRFDEQYF.

The DNA for the CDR3 is TGCGCCAGCAGCTCGGTAGGACAGGGAGGTAGCTACACCTTC. Translating it yields CASSSVGQGGSYTF. The genes are TRBV5-1 and TRBJ1-2; TRBD1 matches at 8 bases. The germline CDR1 and CDR2 sequences are SGHRS and YFSETQ. CDR3 length equals 14 residues. The J segment lost 9 bases and the V segment lost 3 bases, leaving 10 bases of the junction unmatched.

The chain carries TRBV27 and TRBJ2-6, with 8 bases that match TRBD1. The CDR3 covers 17 residues. CDR1 is MNHEY, CDR2 SMNVEV, per germline (reference sequence). Trimming cost V 8 bases and J 0 bases; bases outside gene matches: 9. The CDR3 loop is CASRPGDRYSGANVLTF. The DNA for the CDR3 is TGTGCCAGCCGGCCTGGGGACAGGTACTCTGGGGCCAACGTCCTGACTTTC.

This rearrangement joins TRBV19 to TRBJ1-2; possibly TRBD1 for D (6 bases). Trimming pared 6 bases from V and 4 bases from J, leaving 18 bases between. Germline-derived CDR1 and CDR2 are LNHDA and SQIVND (reference sequence). There are 15 residues in the CDR3. The chain's CDR3 is CASRNGQSPLYGYTF. The CDR3 coding sequence is TGTGCCAGTAGAAATGGACAGTCACCACTCTATGGCTACACCTTC.

This chain links TRBV11-2 with TRBJ1-6; 7 nucleotides match TRBD1. Germline-derived CDR1 and CDR2 are SGHAT and FQNNGV. CDR3 size: 15 residues. V was clipped by 4 bases and J by 10 bases; unmatched bases: 10. The CDR3 DNA is TGTGCCAGCAGCTCAGAGGGGGCTAAACCCTCACCCCTCCACTTT. Its protein product is CASSSEGAKPSPLHF.

V usage is TRBV11-3 and J usage is TRBJ2-2; no definite D call. Trimming removed 6 bases at V and 6 bases at J, with 8 bases between. The germline V gene has CDR1 SGHNT and CDR2 YENEEA. CDR3 size: 12 residues. CDR3 sequence reads: CASRATAGELFF. DNA for the CDR3: TGTGCCAGCAGAGCAACAGCCGGGGAGCTGTTTTTT. The whole variable domain, remainder taken from reference TRBV11-3 and TRBJ2-2, is EAGVVQSPRYKIIEKKQPVAFWCNPISGHNTLYWYLQNLGQGPELLIRYENEEAVDDSQLPKDRFSAERLKGVDSTLKIQPAELGDSAVYLCASRATAGELFFGEGSRLTVL.

The chain couples TRBV28 to TRBJ1-2; 7 nucleotides agree with TRBD1. The ends lost 3 bases at V and 4 bases at J; junction bases unmatched: 8. Germline V gene data show CDR1 as MDHEN and CDR2 as SYDVKM. CDR3 length equals 15 residues. The CDR3 region has the DNA TGTGCCAGCAGTTTCTTTACAGGGGACTTCTATGGCTACACCTTC. It codes for CASSFFTGDFYGYTF.

The rearrangement joins TRBV6-1 to TRBJ2-7, with 11 bases that match TRBD1. The V gene's germline CDR1 is MNHNS and CDR2 SASEGT. J was trimmed by 4 bases and V by 1 base; bases with no gene match: 3. The CDR3 is 15 amino acids. The CDR3 region is CASSEEGTGGYEQYF. DNA for the CDR3: TGTGCCAGCAGTGAAGAAGGGACAGGGGGGTACGAGCAGTACTTC.